The 8 T cell receptor beta chains below come from one sample, sequenced in a study of HIV-infected patients and healthy controls. Reverse transcription used 500 to 550 ng RNA and constant-region primers for alpha and beta. Using multiplexing indices, alpha and beta chain libraries were generated apart by chain-specific third strand synthesis. Each CDR3 protein is one row after TCRdb ran MiXCR on the 5' RACE reads. The data hold approximately 6,000 distinct CDR3 sequences, with about 10% observed a single time. All unsorted peripheral T cells were captured because whole blood was used without fractionation. The sequenced sample was blood, obtained before antiretroviral therapy. Every receptor here comes from an adult with HIV infection.

This clonotype rates as medium-sized (0.01 to 0.1%). The chain carries TRBV6-5 and TRBJ2-5, with 7 bases lining up with TRBD2. CDR1 is MNHEY and CDR2 is SVGAGI in the germline V gene. The ends lost 6 bases at V and 8 bases at J; junction bases unmatched: 15. There are 15 residues in the CDR3. CDR3 sequence (DNA): TGTGCCAGCAGCTCACCGGGACTAATAAGAGAAACCCAGTACTTC. The encoded protein is CASSSPGLIRETQYF.

This chain connects TRBV6-5 to TRBJ2-3, with D uncertain. Per the germline V gene, CDR1 is MNHEY and CDR2 is SVGAGI. The CDR3 contains 13 residues. V shed 8 bases and J shed 3 bases, with 12 bases lying between them. The CDR3 DNA is TGTGCCAGCGGGCTCCCTTGGACAGATACGCAGTATTTT. It yields the protein CASGLPWTDTQYF.

This clonotype was seen a few times. This chain joins TRBV5-1 and TRBJ2-7; the D is unclear. The CDR3 sequence is 15 residues long. Germline V gene lookup returns CDR1 SGHRS and CDR2 YFSETQ. Trimming pared 5 bases from V and 4 bases from J, leaving 19 bases between. The CDR3 sequence is CASSYTPSSGYEQYF. In DNA form, the CDR3 reads TGCGCCAGCAGTTATACCCCTTCGTCCGGATACGAGCAGTACTTC.

This clonotype qualifies as medium-sized. The J gene is TRBJ1-1, the V gene TRBV5-6, with 9 positions matching TRBD1. The ends lost 2 bases at V and 3 bases at J; junction bases unmatched: 5. Germline-derived CDR1 and CDR2 are SGHDT and YYEEEE. The CDR3 is made up of 15 amino acids. CDR3 nucleotide sequence: TGTGCCAGCAGCTTACAACGGACAGGGGACACTGAAGCTTTCTTT. Its protein product is CASSLQRTGDTEAFF.

This clonotype appeared a few times. V and J are TRBV18 and TRBJ2-1; unclear D gene. Deletions cut 0 bases from V and 3 bases from J, with 12 bases between. This CDR3 comprises 16 residues. Germline V gene sequence: CDR1 KGHSH, CDR2 LQKENI. The CDR3 spells CASSPPQRWDYNEQFF. In nucleotides, the CDR3 is TGTGCCAGCTCACCACCGCAGCGCTGGGACTACAATGAGCAGTTCTTC.

This clonotype qualifies as medium-sized. The J gene is TRBJ2-7, the V gene TRBV12-3 or TRBV12-4; D call uncertain. V was shortened by 8 bases and J by 3 bases, with 11 bases between the two germline ends. The CDR3 loop spans 12 amino acids. CDR3 in amino acids: CASGWGSYEQYF. The CDR3 DNA sequence: TGTGCCAGCGGCTGGGGTAGCTACGAGCAGTACTTC.

This clonotype was counted ten times or more. The chain has TRBV7-9 and TRBJ1-2; TRBD1 aligns across 9 bases. The V and J ends lost 6 bases and 2 bases, in that order; junction bases with no gene match: 7. The CDR3 length is 15 residues. Germline V gene sequence: CDR1 SEHNR, CDR2 FQNEAQ (reference sequence). The CDR3 sequence is CASSYRTGANYGYTF. CDR3 coding DNA: TGTGCCAGCAGTTACCGGACAGGGGCAAACTATGGCTACACCTTC. The whole variable domain, filled in from reference TRBV7-9 and TRBJ1-2, reads DTGVSQNPRHKITKRGQNVTFRCDPISEHNRLYWYRQTLGQGPEFLTYFQNEAQLEKSRLLSDRFSAERPKGSFSTLEIQRTEQGDSAMYLCASSYRTGANYGYTFGSGTRLTVV.

This clonotype has ten or more counts. The V and J genes are TRBV7-2 and TRBJ2-7; D is possibly TRBD1 or TRBD2 (6 bases each). Germline CDR1 is SGHTA and CDR2 is FQGNSA. The ends were cut back, 8 bases at V and 2 bases at J, with 16 bases in the middle. The CDR3 has 14 amino acids. In DNA, the CDR3 is TGTGCCAGCGGACTGGAGGGGGGCCCCTACGAGCAGTACTTC. It encodes CASGLEGGPYEQYF.